The 22 T cell receptor beta chains reported below all come from one sample, sequenced in a study of beta chain features in type 1 diabetes. Reverse transcription of all isolated RNA meant that expressed TCRB transcripts were sequenced. The assay was immunoSEQ multiplex PCR, and TCRdb's table has in-frame clones only and misses some. The sample contains under 400,000 clones, approximately 14% of which appear only once. Sequencing used central memory CD4+ T cells from blood. The receptors were gathered from a man in his thirties or forties in good health.

The rearrangement links TRBV11-2 to TRBJ1-1; perhaps TRBD1 as D (5 bases). Germline V gene data show CDR1 as SGHAT and CDR2 as FQNNGV. The CDR3 runs to 11 residues. V was clipped by 5 bases and J by 7 bases, with 8 bases between them. DNA for the CDR3: TGTGCCAGCAGCCGACAGAATGAAGCTTTCTTT. It is translated as CASSRQNEAFF.

A few counts support this clone. The rearrangement links TRBV9 to TRBJ1-6; TRBD1 matches at 8 bases. The J segment lost 9 bases and the V segment lost 4 bases, leaving 9 bases of the junction unmatched. Germline-derived CDR1 and CDR2 are SGDLS and YYNGEE. The CDR3 extends over 15 amino acids. The CDR3 sequence: CASSRDRGPISPLHF. The CDR3 DNA reads as TGTGCCAGCAGCCGAGACAGGGGCCCAATTTCACCCCTCCACTTT.

This clone was detected a few times. This rearrangement joins TRBV7-9 to TRBJ2-7, with D possibly TRBD1 on 5 matching bases. The CDR3 has 14 residues. Trimming took 2 bases from V and 3 from J, leaving 11 bases between them. Germline V gives CDR1 SEHNR, CDR2 FQNEAQ (reference sequence). CDR3 protein: CASSLKNRSYEQYF. Here the CDR3 DNA reads TGTGCCAGCAGCTTAAAAAACAGGAGCTACGAGCAGTACTTC. Complete variable domain (other parts from reference TRBV7-9 and TRBJ2-7): DTGVSQNPRHKITKRGQNVTFRCDPISEHNRLYWYRQTLGQGPEFLTYFQNEAQLEKSRLLSDRFSAERPKGSFSTLEIQRTEQGDSAMYLCASSLKNRSYEQYFGPGTRLTVT.

This clone was detected a few times. This chain links TRBV11-2 with TRBJ2-3; TRBD2 matches 14 bases. The CDR3 spans 18 residues. The trim removed 5 bases at V and 1 base at J, leaving 8 bases unmatched. CDR1 and CDR2 (germline): SGHAT, FQNNGV. The CDR3 protein is CASSPGTSGSMGTDTQYF. DNA of the CDR3: TGTGCCAGCAGCCCCGGGACTAGCGGGAGTATGGGCACAGATACGCAGTATTTT.

This clone has more than one count but fewer than ten. The rearrangement joins TRBV11-1 to TRBJ2-5; D unclear. The CDR3 covers 13 residues. Germline loops: CDR1 SGHAT, CDR2 FQDESV (reference sequence). Trimming left V 2 bases short and J 2 bases short, with 6 bases between. The CDR3 region has the DNA TGTGCCAGCAGCTTACTCCCGCAAGAGACCCAGTACTTC. Translating it yields CASSLLPQETQYF.

Turning to this clone: Other DNA sequences in the same sample also yield this CDR3. This chain links TRBV27 with TRBJ1-6; D gene ambiguous. The CDR3 is 13 amino acids. The germline gives CDR1 MNHEY, CDR2 SMNVEV (reference sequence). Trimming left V 6 bases short and J 5 bases short, with 8 bases between. The DNA for the CDR3 is TGTGCCAGCAGGGGGAGGGATAATTCACCCCTCCACTTT. Its protein product is CASRGRDNSPLHF.

This clone appeared a few times. This rearrangement joins TRBV27 to TRBJ2-7, with TRBD2 matching over 8 bases. The V gene's germline CDR1 is MNHEY and CDR2 SMNVEV (reference sequence). This CDR3 spans 14 amino acids. V shed 7 bases and J 3 bases; nucleotides not matched to a gene: 8. The DNA of the CDR3 is TGTGCCAGCAAGACCCGGGGGGGCTACTACGAGCAGTACTTC. It yields the protein CASKTRGGYYEQYF.

V and J are TRBV18 and TRBJ2-4; D is possibly TRBD2 (7 bases). V dropped 5 bases and J dropped 0 bases, with 11 bases sitting between them. CDR3 length: 15 amino acids. Germline CDR1 and CDR2: KGHSH and LQKENI. For the CDR3, the DNA is TGTGCCAGCTCAGAGGGAGGGGGAGCCAAAAACATTCAGTACTTC. This codes for CASSEGGGAKNIQYF.

This clone was seen at least ten times. The gene calls are TRBV18 and TRBJ2-7; D is undetermined. The V gene's germline CDR1 is KGHSH and CDR2 LQKENI. CDR3 length: 11 amino acids. Trimming removed 5 bases at V and 5 bases at J, with 7 bases between. The CDR3 is CASSLEHEQYF. CDR3 nucleotide sequence: TGTGCCAGCTCATTGGAGCACGAGCAGTACTTC.

This chain connects TRBV21-1 to TRBJ1-3. TRBV21-1 is listed as a pseudogene. This CDR3 is 18 amino acids long. The CDR3 sequence: CASSKVGLASLDGNTIYF. The CDR3 DNA is TGTGCCAGCAGCAAAGTAGGCCTAGCTAGCCTTGATGGAAACACCATATATTTT.

The CDR3 sequence is CASSLAGTLAGELFF. DNA for the CDR3: TGTGCCAGCAGCTTAGCAGGAACATTAGCCGGGGAGCTGTTTTTT. The chain combines TRBV7-9 with TRBJ2-2; D gene unclear. Trimming removed 0 bases from V and 6 bases from J, with 11 bases in between. The CDR3 consists of 15 residues. Germline lookup yields CDR1 SEHNR and CDR2 FQNEAQ (reference sequence).

A few counts support this clone. V usage is TRBV7-5 and J usage is TRBJ1-1; the table names TRBD1, a call not compared with the DNA. TRBV7-5 is termed a pseudogene. CDR3 length: 16 residues. CDR3 in DNA: TGTGCCAGAAGCTTAGCTTCAGGGCCGCTGAACACTGAAGCTTTCTTT. This translates into CARSLASGPLNTEAFF.

Of note for this clone: Given a much more abundant clone one base away, this may be a read error. In the same sample, other DNA sequences code for this CDR3. The V and J genes are TRBV5-1 and TRBJ1-1, with 8 bases aligning to TRBD1. With V trimmed by 5 bases and J by 1 base, 4 bases remained unmatched. CDR1 is SGHRS and CDR2 is YFSETQ in the germline V gene. The CDR3 sequence is 14 residues long. The CDR3 loop is CASSPGTGNTEAFF. CDR3 sequence (DNA): TGCGCCAGCAGTCCCGGGACAGGGAACACTGAAGCTTTCTTT.

The chain employs TRBV7-2 and TRBJ2-3; no firm D call. The CDR3 consists of 11 residues. Per the germline V gene, CDR1 is SGHTA and CDR2 is FQGNSA. Trimming removed 2 bases from V and 10 bases from J, with 7 bases in between. The CDR3 reads CASSLTNSQYF. In DNA form, the CDR3 reads TGTGCCAGCAGCTTAACGAATTCGCAGTATTTT.

This clone was seen a few times. The J gene is TRBJ2-7, the V gene TRBV15, with 7 nucleotides matching TRBD1. Trimming cost V 3 bases and J 6 bases; bases outside gene matches: 8. From germline, CDR1 is LNHNV and CDR2 YYDKDF (reference sequence). This CDR3 comprises 14 residues. CDR3 sequence (DNA): TGTGCCACCAGCAGGCAATCGACAGGGTTCGAGCAGTACTTC. Its protein is CATSRQSTGFEQYF.

CDR3 loop: CATSPGQGSPLHF. In DNA, the CDR3 is TGTGCCACAAGCCCGGGACAAGGCTCACCCCTCCACTTT. This chain links TRBV15 with TRBJ1-6, with TRBD1 as a possible D gene (6 bases). The CDR3 covers 13 residues. CDR1 is LNHNV and CDR2 is YYDKDF in the germline V gene (reference sequence). V lost 9 bases, J lost 10 bases, and 16 bases lay in between.

The CDR3 DNA sequence: TGTGCCAGCTCCGCGACTAGCGGCTACGAGCAGTACGTC. Translating it yields CASSATSGYEQYV. The chain has TRBV6-5 and TRBJ2-7; 9 bases fit TRBD2. Germline V lookup: CDR1 MNHEY, CDR2 SVGAGI. J gave up 3 bases and V 8 bases, and 5 bases lay outside the gene matches. The CDR3 totals 13 residues.

This clone was observed a handful of times. J is TRBJ2-1 and V is TRBV7-2; a possible D gene is TRBD2 (5 bases). V dropped 3 bases and J dropped 7 bases, with 10 bases sitting between them. Germline CDR1 SGHTA, CDR2 FQGNSA. This CDR3 has 13 amino acids. CDR3 DNA sequence: TGTGCCAGCAGCTTGTGGGAGCGAAATGAGCAGTTCTTC. This codes for CASSLWERNEQFF.

V is TRBV5-6 and J is TRBJ1-2; no firm D call. The germline V gene encodes CDR1 SGHDT and CDR2 YYEEEE. The CDR3 consists of 14 residues. V dropped 1 base and J dropped 2 bases, with 9 bases sitting between them. The CDR3 sequence is CASSLPGTNYGYTF. The DNA of the CDR3 is TGTGCCAGCAGCTTGCCAGGAACAAACTATGGCTACACCTTC.

The V call is TRBV13, the J call TRBJ2-3; D gene uncertain. CDR3 length equals 14 residues. Germline CDR1 PRHDT, CDR2 FYEKMQ (reference sequence). V lost 4 bases, J lost 3 bases, and 11 bases lay in between. For the CDR3, the DNA is TGTGCCAGCAGCTCGGTGACGATAACAGATACGCAGTATTTT. This encodes CASSSVTITDTQYF.

The J gene is TRBJ2-1, the V gene TRBV7-7, with a tentative D call TRBD2 (5 bases). The V and J ends lost 1 base and 8 bases respectively, with 6 bases between them. Germline lookup yields CDR1 SSHAT and CDR2 FNYEAQ (reference sequence). The CDR3 extends over 12 amino acids. The CDR3 DNA reads TGTGCCAGCAGCTTAGTCGGGGATGAGCAGTTCTTC. Translated, it gives CASSLVGDEQFF.

This clone was seen a few times. The chain joins TRBV5-4 to TRBJ1-5, with D perhaps matching TRBD1 (6 bases). The CDR3 contains 16 residues. Germline CDR1 reads SGHNT; CDR2 reads YYREEE (reference sequence). V lost 2 bases and J lost 0, with 12 bases in between. DNA of the CDR3: TGTGCCAGCAGCTTCGGGGGGCCCCATAGCAATCAGCCCCAGCATTTT. Translating gives CASSFGGPHSNQPQHF.